The entry below gives a single TCR beta chain sequence along with its context. In this sample, this clonotype turned up many times. Its antigen is not yet known. Base qualities are not provided; no much larger clone lies one nucleotide away. This sample was taken from a study of breast tumors, draining lymph nodes, adjacent tissues (dated by TCRdb to 2015 to 2016). A note on the overall study: Breast cancer patients provided tumor, adjacent nontumor tissue and axillary lymph nodes, and the study compared the TCR beta repertoires across these three sources. The study was designed to assess the relationships and possible T-cell exchange between tumor, surrounding tissue and draining lymph node repertoires in human breast cancer. Study-level results and caveats: Rather than being directly demonstrated, the conclusion that tumor T cells originate in lymph nodes was presented as consistent with a hypothesis. The data were considered consistent with most tumor T cells being derived from the lymph node and subsequently expanding within tumor tissue. In luminal-like breast cancer, tumor and nontumor tissue repertoires resembled each other significantly more than in basal-like breast cancer. T-cell repertoire diversity in tumors was found to be lower than in lymph nodes but higher than in nontumor tissue, and preferential V and J gene usage was observed.

CDR1 is given as PRHDT and CDR2 as FYEKMQ, both from the germline V gene (reference sequence). V ends up 5 bases short and J 6 bases short, with an unmatched junction base count of 8. The CDR3 sequence holds 14 residues, the cysteine and phenylalanine included. Only the CDR3 region is kept as DNA, spanning 42 bases read in frame from base 1. The instrument was an Illumina HiSeq 2000. Multiplex PCR amplification was used to generate the TCR beta chain libraries. The amplified TCR beta chain products were analyzed by high-throughput sequencing. In TCRdb, the public reads were trimmed at Q25 with fastp and aligned with MiXCR, with productive beta chains retained. A single entry per CDR3 protein holds the most common genes and DNA from its merged rows. The sample profile shows 100,000 or so distinct CDR3 sequences; approximately 22% of them were found once. The ten largest clones take up 1% to 1.5% of the sample.

The axillary draining lymph nodes of breast cancer patients were the source of the lymph node samples. The source is a female donor with breast cancer. Some clones in this sample may be carry-over from other donors' samples. The specimen sequenced was axillary lymph node tissue. The sequence joins TRBV13 to TRBJ2-7, with TRBD2 matching 9 junction bases. The base sequence is TGTGCCAGCAGCCCACGCGGGACTAGCACCGAGCAGTACTTC. It translates as CASSPRGTSTEQYF.